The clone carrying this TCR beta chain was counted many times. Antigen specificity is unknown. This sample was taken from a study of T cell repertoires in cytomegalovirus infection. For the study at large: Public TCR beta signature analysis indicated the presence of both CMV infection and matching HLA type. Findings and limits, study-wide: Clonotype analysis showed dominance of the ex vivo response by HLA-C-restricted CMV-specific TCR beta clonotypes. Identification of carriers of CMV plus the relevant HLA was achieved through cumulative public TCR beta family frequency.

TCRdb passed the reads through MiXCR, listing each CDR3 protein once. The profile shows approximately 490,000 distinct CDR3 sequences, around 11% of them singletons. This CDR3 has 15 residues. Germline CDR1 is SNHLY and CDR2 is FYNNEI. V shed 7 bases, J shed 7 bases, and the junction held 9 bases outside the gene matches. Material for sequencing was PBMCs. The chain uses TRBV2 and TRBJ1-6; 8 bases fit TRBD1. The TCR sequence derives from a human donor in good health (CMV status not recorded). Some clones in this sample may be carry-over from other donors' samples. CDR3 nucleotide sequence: TGTGCCAGCAAGGTACAGGGGGAGATCAATTCACCCCTCCACTTT. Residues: CASKVQGEINSPLHF. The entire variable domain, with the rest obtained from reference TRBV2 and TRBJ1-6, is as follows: EPEVTQTPSHQVTQMGQEVILRCVPISNHLYFYWYRQILGQKVEFLVSFYNNEISEKSEIFDDQFSVERPDGSNFTLKIRSTKLEDSAMYFCASKVQGEINSPLHFGNGTRLTVT.